This TCR beta chain was identified during a study of T cell responses to AZD1222 COVID-19 vaccine (dated by TCRdb to the early 2020s). Broadly, across the study: AZD1222 recipients with second doses at about 4 weeks or about 12 weeks were pooled, because spike-specific TCR depth and breadth did not differ between schedules. A total of 233 trial participants underwent TCR sequencing, of whom about 210 received two doses of AZD1222 and some 25 received two doses of the MenACWY control vaccine. Trial participants were enrolled into age subgroups of 18-55, 56-69 and 70-plus years, which contained around 150, 28 and 57 TCR-sequenced participants, respectively.

The full study reports these points: Reportedly, almost half of the unique spike-specific TCRs recognized epitopes lying outside the regions that are mutated in the B.1.351 and B.1.1.7 variants. Vaccine-associated CD4 TCRs spanned the whole spike protein, with dominant responses in regions 160-218 and 743-854. The 56-69-year group was small, and its depth increase did not reach significance, likely because of low power. Participants were mostly white British and included more females than males, and it was suggested by the authors that clonal diversity may have been underestimated. Conclusions about previously exposed vaccinees are limited because only six or seven AZD1222 recipients were SARS-CoV-2 seropositive at baseline. No day 14 peak-response samples were available, so repertoires were characterized only after the peak T cell response. After two AZD1222 doses, both the breadth and the depth of spike-specific TCRs were significantly higher than at day 0 and than in MenACWY recipients.

The intended sense of this specimen's time point label: baseline before first vaccination. Samples from vaccinated people were obtained from the UK trials COV001 and COV002, which included a single-blind randomized controlled phase 2/3 trial of AZD1222 (ChAdOx1 nCoV-19) in healthy adults. Trial participant PBMC samples were collected at day 0 and day 28 after the second dose for TCRbeta chain sequencing. A remark on this clone: No antigen is known for it. Base qualities are not at hand, and no much larger clone is one base apart.

The CDR3 regions of human TCRbeta chains were subjected to immunosequencing. The study's own analysis went as follows. Repertoire TCRs were checked for matches against a reference library of SARS-CoV-2-specific TCRs that had been generated using the MIRA antigen-specificity platform. Breadth was defined as the fraction of unique TCRs that were SARS-CoV-2-associated. Depth was defined as the fraction of total T cells that were SARS-CoV-2-associated. Each spike-specific TCR was assigned to its reactive spike region and to a CD4 or CD8 class using the MIRA data. Log10-transformed breadth and depth values were compared by one-way ANOVA with Sidak's multiple comparisons tests. TCRdb's version of the immuneACCESS table is confined to in-frame rearrangements and falls short of the full clone set. An unresolved V gene accounts for under half of the shortfall where checked; the remainder is of unknown origin. That table is the source of V, J and clone size, and D and trimming were worked out from the DNA. The sample table shows just under 85,000 clones, and roughly 83% are seen once. The ten largest account for 8.5% to 9% of the sample.

The sample here was peripheral blood, taken on day 0 of AZD1222 vaccination. The clonotype was recovered from an adult in good health.

The CDR3 has the sequence CASSLVEGEAFF. The nucleotide sequence is TGCGCCAGCAGCTTGGTTGAGGGTGAAGCTTTCTTT. The V and J genes are TRBV5-1 and TRBJ1-1, with the D gene not confidently named. Per the germline V gene, SGHRS is the CDR1 and YFSETQ is the CDR2. The CDR3 runs 12 amino acids, cysteine and phenylalanine included. Only the CDR3 DNA stays, 36 bases, in frame from base 1. A distance of 7 bases separates the germline ends of V and J, which lose 0 bases and 7 bases respectively. With all but the CDR3 taken from the reference TRBV5-1 and TRBJ1-1 genes, the full variable domain is: KAGVTQTPRYLIKTRGQQVTLSCSPISGHRSVSWYQQTPGQGLQFLFEYFSETQRNKGNFPGRFSGRQFSNSRSEMNVSTLELGDSALYLCASSLVEGEAFFGQGTRLTVV.